The following is a T cell receptor (beta chain) sequence with its context. At one end, the junction sequence differs from germline, possibly due to a read error. This record comes from a study of response to subunit inactivated influenza vaccine. Via MiXCR, TCRdb re-called the RT-PCR reads, giving one row per CDR3 protein. The sample includes over 800,000 distinct CDR3 sequences, 21% of them seen just once. The CDR3 has 15 amino acids. This material consisted of PBMCs from blood, taken roughly 5 days after vaccination. J is TRBJ2-1 and V is TRBV12-3 or TRBV12-4; D is unresolved. The sequence was collected from a man aged 50 to 60 who received an inactivated influenza vaccine. CDR3 DNA sequence: TGTGCCAGCAGTTATGAAGGGTTATCCTACAATGAGCAGTGCTTC. Translation gives CASSYEGLSYNEQCF.